This is a list of T cell receptor beta chains from one sample in a study of blood T cell repertoires in COVID-19. Profiling relied on immunoSEQ multiplex PCR, and the TCRdb table lists in-frame clones only, not all of them. The sample holds tens of thousands of clones, around 90% seen once. Sequencing used peripheral blood. Receptor source: a woman of 80 years or more with COVID-19, enrolled during active disease. Both conserved end residues are part of each CDR3. D genes are given only for firm matches. Clone size is given for some rows only: seen once, a few or many times, or a class if the clone is expanded.

V: TRBV2
J: TRBJ2-3
size: once
D: .
DNA: TGTGCCAGCAGTGTACAGGGATTCTCTAGCACAGATACGCAGTATTTT
CDR3: CASSVQGFSSTDTQYF

V: TRBV5-1
J: TRBJ2-5
size: .
D: .
DNA: TGCGCCAGCAGCTTAGGGGGTGGGGTCGGCCAAGAGACCCAGTACTTC
CDR3: CASSLGGGVGQETQYF

V: TRBV2
J: TRBJ2-3
size: .
D: TRBD2
DNA: TGTGCCAGCAGTACTAGCGGGCGTAAACTCACAGATACGCAGTATTTT
CDR3: CASSTSGRKLTDTQYF

V: TRBV2
J: TRBJ2-3
size: .
D: TRBD1
DNA: TGTGCCAGCCACCCACGACAGGGGTGGCAAACCCCTAGTGGTAAAGATACGCAGTATTTT
CDR3: CASHPRQGWQTPSGKDTQYF

V: TRBV7-9
J: TRBJ2-2
size: .
D: .
DNA: TGTGCCAGCAGCGTCCAACAGGGCAACACCGGGGAGCTGTTTTTT
CDR3: CASSVQQGNTGELFF

V: TRBV7-9
J: TRBJ2-2
size: .
D: .
DNA: TGTGCCAGCAGCTCCCGGTGGGGGGCCGGGGAGCTGTTTTTT
CDR3: CASSSRWGAGELFF

V: TRBV10-2
J: TRBJ1-1
size: .
D: .
DNA: TGCGCCAGCAGTGAGAGCCCCTCGGGGAGGACTGAAGCTTTCTTT
CDR3: CASSESPSGRTEAFF

V: TRBV10-3
J: TRBJ2-1
size: .
D: TRBD1
DNA: TGTGCCATCAGGGCGGTGCAGGGGGCCTACAATGAGCAGTTCTTC
CDR3: CAIRAVQGAYNEQFF

V: TRBV7-9
J: TRBJ1-1
size: .
D: .
DNA: TGTGCCAGCAGCTCCGGGAGATTGAACACTGAAGCTTTCTTT
CDR3: CASSSGRLNTEAFF

V: TRBV18
J: TRBJ1-1
size: .
D: .
DNA: TGTGCCAGCTCACCCGGGACGGGGGACACTGAAGCTTTCTTT
CDR3: CASSPGTGDTEAFF

V: TRBV19
J: TRBJ2-2
size: .
D: .
DNA: TGTGCCAGTAGTGACCAGGGTGTTCGGACCGGGGAGCTGTTTTTT
CDR3: CASSDQGVRTGELFF

V: TRBV2
J: TRBJ1-2
size: .
D: .
DNA: TGTGCCAGCAGTGAAGACAGGCCACGTTCGGGCTACACCTTC
CDR3: CASSEDRPRSGYTF

V: TRBV7-9
J: TRBJ2-2
size: once
D: TRBD1
DNA: TGTGCCAGCAGGTTACAGGGGGTGAACACCGGGGAGCTGTTTTTT
CDR3: CASRLQGVNTGELFF

V: TRBV3-1/TRBV3-2
J: TRBJ2-2
size: .
D: .
DNA: TGTGCCAGCAGCCAAGATAGGTGGGGGCCTAACACCGGGGAGCTGTTTTTT
CDR3: CASSQDRWGPNTGELFF

V: TRBV15
J: TRBJ1-5
size: .
D: .
DNA: TGTGCCACCAGCAGGCCGAGTTCTCAGCCCCAGCATTTT
CDR3: CATSRPSSQPQHF